What follows describes a single T cell receptor (beta chain). Its matching antigen is unknown. The authors amplified TCR beta CDR3 regions from RNA transcripts. The library came from an HTBI-primed first-round RT-PCR and a second-round multiplex PCR. MiXCR, applied by TCRdb to the multiplex PCR reads, yields one record per CDR3 protein. The data hold about 410,000 distinct CDR3 sequences, with around 19% observed a single time. The sample is drawn from a study of Graves' ophthalmopathy and Graves' hyperthyroidism. Study results and caveats: The model predicted progression of ophthalmopathy with a sensitivity of roughly 70%, and its specificity was about 73%.

Ophthalmopathic donors had moderate-to-severe activity, CAS ≥3 and NOSPECS ≥4, with disease that had lasted under 3 months. Excluded: other autoimmune disease, uncontrolled infection, pregnancy or lactation. Germline lookup yields CDR1 SGHAT and CDR2 FQNNGV. V was pared by 4 bases and J by 4 bases, with 8 bases of the junction left unmatched. The CDR3 is made up of 16 amino acids. The origin of this receptor is a woman aged 18-29 years with Graves' ophthalmopathy. Sequenced input: peripheral blood. V and J are TRBV11-2 and TRBJ1-2; 11 nucleotides line up with TRBD1. The CDR3 loop reads CASSWPDRGQSYGYTF. CDR3 nucleotides: TGTGCCAGCAGCTGGCCGGACAGGGGGCAAAGCTATGGCTACACCTTC.